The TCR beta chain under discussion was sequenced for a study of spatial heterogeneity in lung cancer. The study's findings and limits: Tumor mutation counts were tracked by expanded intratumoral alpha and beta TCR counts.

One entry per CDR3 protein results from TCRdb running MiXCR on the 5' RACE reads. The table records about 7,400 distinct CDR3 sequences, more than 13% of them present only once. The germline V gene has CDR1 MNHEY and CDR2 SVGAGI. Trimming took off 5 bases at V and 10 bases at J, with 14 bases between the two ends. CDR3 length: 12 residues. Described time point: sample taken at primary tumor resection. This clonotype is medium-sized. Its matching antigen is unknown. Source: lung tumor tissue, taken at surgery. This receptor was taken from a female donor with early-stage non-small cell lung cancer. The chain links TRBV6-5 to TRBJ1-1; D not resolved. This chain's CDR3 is CASSNLGRGAFF. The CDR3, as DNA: TGTGCCAGCAGTAACCTAGGACGTGGAGCTTTCTTT.